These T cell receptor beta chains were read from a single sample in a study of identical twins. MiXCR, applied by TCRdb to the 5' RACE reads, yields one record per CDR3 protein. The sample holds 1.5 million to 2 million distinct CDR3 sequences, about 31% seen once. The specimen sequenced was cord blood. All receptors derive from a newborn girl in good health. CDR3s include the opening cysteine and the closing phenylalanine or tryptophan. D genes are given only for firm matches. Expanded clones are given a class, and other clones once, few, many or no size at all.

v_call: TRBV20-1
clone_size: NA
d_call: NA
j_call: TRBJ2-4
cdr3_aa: CSAPTQGIAKNIQYF
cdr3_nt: TGCAGTGCTCCCACACAGGGTATAGCCAAAAACATTCAGTACTTC

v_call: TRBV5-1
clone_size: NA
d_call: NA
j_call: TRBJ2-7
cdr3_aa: CASSFSEPYEQYF
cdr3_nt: TGCGCCAGCAGCTTCTCCGAGCCCTACGAGCAGTACTTC

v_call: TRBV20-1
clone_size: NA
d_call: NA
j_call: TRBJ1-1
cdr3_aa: CSARLGQNTEAFF
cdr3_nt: TGCAGTGCTAGGTTGGGACAGAACACTGAAGCTTTCTTT

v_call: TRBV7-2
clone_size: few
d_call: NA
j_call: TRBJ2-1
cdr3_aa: CASSLRRKGYNEQFF
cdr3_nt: TGTGCCAGCAGCTTAAGGCGGAAAGGCTACAATGAGCAGTTCTTC

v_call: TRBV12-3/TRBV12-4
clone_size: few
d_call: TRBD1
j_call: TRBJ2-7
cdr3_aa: CASSMRTGSSYEQYF
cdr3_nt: TGTGCCAGCAGCATGAGGACAGGAAGCTCCTACGAGCAGTACTTC

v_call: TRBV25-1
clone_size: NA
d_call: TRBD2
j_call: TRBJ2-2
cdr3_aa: CASSEIPLPSGGTGELFF
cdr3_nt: TGTGCCAGCAGTGAAATCCCTTTACCTAGCGGGGGCACCGGGGAGCTGTTTTTT

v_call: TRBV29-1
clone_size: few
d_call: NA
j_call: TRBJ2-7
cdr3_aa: CSAGFGTYPYNEQYF
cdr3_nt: TGCAGCGCCGGCTTCGGGACGTACCCCTACAATGAGCAGTACTTC

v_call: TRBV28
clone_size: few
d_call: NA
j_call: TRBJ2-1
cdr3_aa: CASKVNSYNEQFF
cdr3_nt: TGTGCCAGCAAAGTGAACTCCTACAATGAGCAGTTCTTC

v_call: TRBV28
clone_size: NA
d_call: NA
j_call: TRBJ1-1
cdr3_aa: CASGTDNTEAFF
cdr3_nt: TGTGCCAGCGGGACTGACAACACTGAAGCTTTCTTT

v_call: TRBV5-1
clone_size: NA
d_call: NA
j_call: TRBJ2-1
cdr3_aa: CASSHPSLHEQFF
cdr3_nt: TGCGCCAGCAGCCATCCTAGCCTCCATGAGCAGTTCTTC

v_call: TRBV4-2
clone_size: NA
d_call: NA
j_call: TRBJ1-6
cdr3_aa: CASSQEGMTPLHF
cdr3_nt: TGTGCCAGCAGCCAAGAGGGGATGACACCCCTCCACTTT

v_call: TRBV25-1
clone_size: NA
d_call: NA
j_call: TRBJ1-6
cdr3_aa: CASREEGNSDRSYNSPLHF
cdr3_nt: TGTGCCAGCAGGGAGGAGGGCAATTCGGATAGGTCCTATAATTCACCCCTCCACTTT

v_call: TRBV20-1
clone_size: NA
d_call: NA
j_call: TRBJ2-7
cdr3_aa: CSAPPTAWGEQYF
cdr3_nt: TGCAGTGCTCCACCCACAGCCTGGGGCGAGCAGTACTTC

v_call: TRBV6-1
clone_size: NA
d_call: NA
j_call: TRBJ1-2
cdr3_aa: CASSANLALFGGYTF
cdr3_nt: TGTGCCAGCAGTGCGAACCTGGCTCTCTTTGGTGGCTACACCTTC

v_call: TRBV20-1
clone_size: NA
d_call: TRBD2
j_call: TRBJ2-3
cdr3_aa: CSPGLAASDTQYF
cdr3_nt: TGCAGTCCGGGACTAGCGGCCTCAGATACGCAGTATTTT

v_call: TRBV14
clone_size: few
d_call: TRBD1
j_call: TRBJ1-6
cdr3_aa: CASSQTGYNSPLHF
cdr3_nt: TGTGCCAGCAGCCAGACAGGGTATAATTCACCCCTCCACTTT

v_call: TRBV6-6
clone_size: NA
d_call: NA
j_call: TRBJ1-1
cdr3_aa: CASSGSGGTDTEAFF
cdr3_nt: TGTGCCAGCAGTGGGTCGGGGGGGACGGACACTGAAGCTTTCTTT

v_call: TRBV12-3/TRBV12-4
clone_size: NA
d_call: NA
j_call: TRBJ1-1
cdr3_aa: CASSSRPLNTEAFF
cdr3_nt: TGTGCCAGCAGTTCAAGGCCCCTGAACACTGAAGCTTTCTTT

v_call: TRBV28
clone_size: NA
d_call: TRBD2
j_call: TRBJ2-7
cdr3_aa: CASQIAGAGSYNEQYF
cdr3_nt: TGTGCCAGCCAAATAGCGGGAGCGGGCTCCTACAATGAGCAGTACTTC

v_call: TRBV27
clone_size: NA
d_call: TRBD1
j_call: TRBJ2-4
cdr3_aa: CASSGPDRKAAKNIQYF
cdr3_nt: TGTGCCAGCAGCGGACCGGACAGGAAGGCGGCCAAAAACATTCAGTACTTC

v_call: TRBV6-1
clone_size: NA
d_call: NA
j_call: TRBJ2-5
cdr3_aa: CASSEAVAVSGQETQYF
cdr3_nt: TGTGCCAGCAGTGAAGCGGTCGCCGTATCGGGGCAAGAGACCCAGTACTTC

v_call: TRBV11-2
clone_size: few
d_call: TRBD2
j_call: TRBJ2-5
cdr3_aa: CASSLVGGGSAEQYF
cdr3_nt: TGTGCCAGCAGCTTAGTCGGGGGGGGATCGGCGGAGCAGTACTTC

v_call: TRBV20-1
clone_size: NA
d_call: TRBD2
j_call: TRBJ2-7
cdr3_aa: CSASPSGGLFRYF
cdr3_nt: TGCAGTGCTAGTCCTAGCGGGGGCCTATTCCGGTACTTC

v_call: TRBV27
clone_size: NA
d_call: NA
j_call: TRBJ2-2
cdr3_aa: CASSSETNTGELFF
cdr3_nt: TGTGCCAGCAGTTCCGAGACAAACACCGGGGAGCTGTTTTTT

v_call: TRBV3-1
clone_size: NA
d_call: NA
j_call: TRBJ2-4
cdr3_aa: CASSQDRGDLGKNIQYF
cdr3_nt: TGTGCCAGCAGCCAAGATCGAGGAGACCTTGGCAAAAACATTCAGTACTTC

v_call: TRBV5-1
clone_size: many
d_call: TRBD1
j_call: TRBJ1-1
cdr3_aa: CASSSRTGGNTEAFF
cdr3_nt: TGTGCCAGCAGCTCCAGGACAGGGGGGAACACTGAAGCTTTCTTT

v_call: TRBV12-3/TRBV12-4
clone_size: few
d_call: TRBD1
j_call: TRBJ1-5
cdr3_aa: CASSLAGTGGGQPQHF
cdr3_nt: TGTGCCAGCAGTTTAGCCGGGACAGGGGGAGGGCAGCCCCAGCATTTT

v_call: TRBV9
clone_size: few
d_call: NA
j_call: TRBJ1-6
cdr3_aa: CASSVGGLPNSPLHF
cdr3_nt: TGTGCCAGCAGCGTAGGGGGACTCCCGAATTCACCCCTCCACTTT

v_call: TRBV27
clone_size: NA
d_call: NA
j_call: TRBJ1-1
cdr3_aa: CASRGRRGDPEAFF
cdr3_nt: TGTGCCAGCAGAGGACGGAGGGGCGACCCTGAAGCTTTCTTT

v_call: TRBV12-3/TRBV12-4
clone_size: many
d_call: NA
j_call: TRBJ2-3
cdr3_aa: CASRLSGTDTQYF
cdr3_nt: TGTGCCAGCAGGCTCAGCGGCACAGATACGCAGTATTTT

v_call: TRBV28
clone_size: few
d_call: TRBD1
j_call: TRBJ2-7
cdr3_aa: CASSLSRDRGTYEQYF
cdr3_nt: TGTGCCAGCAGTCTAAGCCGGGACAGGGGTACCTACGAGCAGTACTTC

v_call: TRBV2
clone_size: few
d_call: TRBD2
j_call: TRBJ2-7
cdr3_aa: CASSEQGLASYNEQYF
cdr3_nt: TGTGCCAGCAGTGAGCAGGGACTAGCCTCCTACAATGAGCAGTACTTC

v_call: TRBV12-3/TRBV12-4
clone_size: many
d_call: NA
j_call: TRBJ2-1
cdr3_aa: CASSRATYNEQFF
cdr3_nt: TGTGCCAGCAGTCGGGCCACCTACAATGAGCAGTTCTTC

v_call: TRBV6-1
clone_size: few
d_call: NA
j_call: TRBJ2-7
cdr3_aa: CAIPGPYPSYEQYF
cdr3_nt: TGTGCCATCCCGGGCCCTTATCCTTCCTACGAGCAGTACTTC

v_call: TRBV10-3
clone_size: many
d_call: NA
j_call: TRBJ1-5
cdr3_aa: CAINSGGNQPQHF
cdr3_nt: TGTGCCATCAATAGCGGTGGCAATCAGCCCCAGCATTTT

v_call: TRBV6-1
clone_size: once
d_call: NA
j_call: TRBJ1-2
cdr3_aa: CASRAGDYLLYGYTF
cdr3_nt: TGTGCCAGCAGGGCAGGGGACTACCTTCTCTATGGCTACACCTTC

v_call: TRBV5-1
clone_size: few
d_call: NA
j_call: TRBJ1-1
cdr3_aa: CASREQGSEAFF
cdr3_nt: TGCGCCAGCAGGGAACAGGGCTCTGAAGCTTTCTTT

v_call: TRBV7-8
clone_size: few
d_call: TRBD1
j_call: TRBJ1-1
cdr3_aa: CASSLAGQGVTEAFF
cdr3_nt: TGTGCCAGCAGCTTAGCGGGACAGGGTGTCACTGAAGCTTTCTTT

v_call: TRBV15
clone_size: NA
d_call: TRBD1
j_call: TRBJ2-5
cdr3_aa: CATSPGQGGRETQYF
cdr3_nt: TGTGCCACCAGCCCCGGACAGGGGGGTAGAGAGACCCAGTACTTC

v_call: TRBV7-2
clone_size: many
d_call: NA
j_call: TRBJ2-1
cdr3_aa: CASSLVRGSSYNEQFF
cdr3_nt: TGTGCCAGCAGCTTAGTCCGGGGGAGCTCCTACAATGAGCAGTTCTTC

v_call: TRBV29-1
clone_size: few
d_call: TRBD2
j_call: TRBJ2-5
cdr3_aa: CSVEDPTSGSQETQYF
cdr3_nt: TGCAGCGTTGAAGATCCGACTAGCGGGAGTCAAGAGACCCAGTACTTC